The present TCR beta chain was sequenced within a study of T cell responses to AZD1222 COVID-19 vaccine. Study-wide points: Repertoires were collected only later (after the peak T cell response had occurred). Donors, mostly white British, included more females; clonal diversity was possibly underestimated. Dominant CD4 TCR responses targeted spike regions 160-218 and 743-854.

Worth noting for this clone: What it binds is not known.

V dropped 1 base and J dropped 2; count of bases not matched to a gene: 3. Germline lookup yields CDR1 LGHNA and CDR2 YSLEER. This CDR3 contains 16 residues. The method was immunoSEQ multiplex PCR; TCRdb's version includes in-frame clones alone and lacks a portion of them. The sample shows about 76,000 clones, roughly nine tenths of them seen only once. This TCR was sampled from an adult in good health. The V and J genes are TRBV4-3 and TRBJ2-5; TRBD2 matches at 11 bases. The sequencing here drew on peripheral blood, taken on day 0 of AZD1222 vaccination. In nucleotides, the CDR3 is TGCGCCAGCAGCCAAGGCGGGACTAGCGGTCAAGAGACCCAGTACTTC. Protein product: CASSQGGTSGQETQYF.